Listed here are 32 T cell receptor beta chains from one sample, sequenced in a study of blood T cell repertoires in COVID-19. This table comes from immunoSEQ multiplex PCR, and its TCRdb copy is limited to in-frame clones, with some not included. Of over 130,000 clones in the sample, approximately 84% were seen once. Sequenced input: peripheral blood. These receptors all stem from a man aged 70-80 years with acute or convalescent COVID-19.

The V call is TRBV7-9, the J call TRBJ2-2; 13 bases fit TRBD2. The ends lost 5 bases at V and 5 bases at J; junction bases unmatched: 5. Per germline, CDR1 SEHNR and CDR2 FQNEAQ (reference sequence). The CDR3 is 16 residues long. The CDR3 region has the DNA TGTGCCAGCAGCCCCCCGGGACTAGCGGGGACCGGGGAGCTGTTTTTT. As protein: CASSPPGLAGTGELFF.

The chain combines TRBV6-6 with TRBJ1-4; 7 positions match TRBD1. Germline V gene lookup returns CDR1 MNHNY and CDR2 SVGAGI (reference sequence). V gave up 4 bases and J gave up 4 bases; unmatched junction bases: 6. The CDR3 runs to 15 residues. The CDR3 reads CASSSGQEINEKLFF. CDR3 nucleotides: TGTGCCAGCAGTTCAGGACAGGAGATTAATGAAAAACTGTTTTTT.

This clone was picked up many times. This chain links TRBV4-2 with TRBJ1-3; a weak D match, TRBD1 (5 bases). This CDR3 region has 15 residues. From germline, CDR1 is LGHNA and CDR2 YNFKEQ. Trimming stripped 1 base from V and 2 bases from J, with 9 bases between. The CDR3 sequence: CASSQVGGAGNTIYF. The CDR3 nucleotides read TGTGCCAGCAGCCAAGTGGGGGGGGCTGGAAACACCATATATTTT.

The rearrangement joins TRBV18 to TRBJ2-2; TRBD1 matches at 9 bases. The CDR3 sequence is 15 residues long. Trimming took 4 bases from V and 6 from J; bases not matched to a gene: 6. Looked up from germline, CDR1 is KGHSH and CDR2 is LQKENI. The CDR3 DNA follows: TGTGCCAGCTCACGGAGAGACAGGGGGGCCGGGGAGCTGTTTTTT. Its translation: CASSRRDRGAGELFF.

As DNA, the CDR3 is TGTGCCAGTAGTATTGGACAGGGGCGCACAGATACGCAGTATTTT. It encodes CASSIGQGRTDTQYF. V usage is TRBV19 and J usage is TRBJ2-3; 9 positions match TRBD1. This CDR3 contains 15 residues. The J segment lost 1 base and the V segment lost 3 bases, leaving 2 bases of the junction unmatched. The germline CDR1 and CDR2 sequences are LNHDA and SQIVND (reference sequence).

The rearrangement joins TRBV6-5 to TRBJ1-2; D not certain. In germline, CDR1 is MNHEY, CDR2 SVGAGI. V lost 6 bases and J 4 bases, leaving 18 bases between the germline ends. The CDR3 loop spans 15 amino acids. The CDR3 bases are TGTGCCAGCAGACCCCCAACGCACGGTTTCTATGGCTACACCTTC. This gives the protein CASRPPTHGFYGYTF.

J is TRBJ1-2 and V is TRBV9; the match to TRBD1 covers 7 bases. This CDR3 contains 14 residues. V lost 3 bases, J lost 0 bases, and 2 bases stayed unmatched. Germline V gene lookup returns CDR1 SGDLS and CDR2 YYNGEE. The chain's CDR3 is CASSGQGTNYGYTF. CDR3 bases: TGTGCCAGCAGCGGACAGGGAACTAACTATGGCTACACCTTC.

The V gene is TRBV19, the J gene TRBJ1-5, with D perhaps matching TRBD1 (6 bases). Per the germline V gene, CDR1 is LNHDA and CDR2 is SQIVND (reference sequence). This CDR3 is built from 14 residues. The V end was cut by 5 bases, the J end by 5 bases, with 13 bases between. The CDR3 DNA is TGTGCCAGTAGTGGCACGGGGGGCTATCAGCCCCAGCATTTT. Amino acids: CASSGTGGYQPQHF.

As concerns this clone: A much bigger clone sits one base away, suggesting this may be a read error. CDR3 sequence (DNA): TGTGCCAGCAGCGTAACAGGGAATCAGCCCCAGCATTTT. Translated, it gives CASSVTGNQPQHF. The chain carries TRBV5-5 and TRBJ1-5, with D possibly matching TRBD1 (6 bases). Trimming removed 4 bases at V and 4 bases at J, with 9 bases between. This CDR3 is 13 amino acids long. CDR1 is SGHKS and CDR2 is YYEKEE in the germline V gene (reference sequence).

The chain couples TRBV29-1 to TRBJ1-1; unclear D gene. Germline V gene data show CDR1 as SQVTM and CDR2 as ANQGSEA. V was trimmed by 6 bases and J by 7 bases, leaving 9 bases between them. There are 10 residues in the CDR3. CDR3 region: CSVTEGEAFF. The CDR3 DNA follows: TGCAGCGTAACAGAGGGTGAAGCTTTCTTT.

V usage is TRBV15 and J usage is TRBJ2-3; TRBD2 aligns across 12 bases. The CDR3 totals 18 residues. With V trimmed by 4 bases and J by 1 base, 9 bases remained unmatched. The germline CDR1 and CDR2 sequences are LNHNV and YYDKDF (reference sequence). As DNA, the CDR3 is TGTGCCACCAGCACAAAACGGACTAGCGGGGCCCGCACAGATACGCAGTATTTT. It codes for CATSTKRTSGARTDTQYF. Supplemented by reference TRBV15 and TRBJ2-3, the full variable domain reads DAMVIQNPRYQVTQFGKPVTLSCSQTLNHNVMYWYQQKSSQAPKLLFHYYDKDFNNEADTPDNFQSRRPNTSFCFLDIRSPGLGDTAMYLCATSTKRTSGARTDTQYFGPGTRLTVL.

The V and J genes are TRBV5-1 and TRBJ2-1, with D tentatively TRBD2 (5 bases). This CDR3 comprises 15 residues. Trimming took off 3 bases at V and 6 bases at J, with 16 bases between the two ends. In germline, CDR1 is SGHRS, CDR2 YFSETQ. DNA for the CDR3: TGCGCCAGCAGCTCCCTTCCGGGGTTGCGCAATGAGCAGTTCTTC. Amino acids: CASSSLPGLRNEQFF.

This chain uses TRBV5-1 with TRBJ1-6, with D tentatively TRBD1 (5 bases). CDR3 length: 14 amino acids. Germline V gives CDR1 SGHRS, CDR2 YFSETQ. Trimming took 0 bases from V and 13 from J, leaving 14 bases between them. The CDR3 DNA is TGCGCCAGCAGCTTGGAAACGGCAGGGTCTCCCCTCCACTTT. Its protein product is CASSLETAGSPLHF.

The chain uses TRBV11-2 and TRBJ2-1; TRBD1 matches 9 bases. Germline lookup yields CDR1 SGHAT and CDR2 FQNNGV. J lost 3 bases, V lost 3 bases, and 3 bases had no gene match. This CDR3 is 15 amino acids long. The CDR3 spells CASSLGQGLYNEQFF. The CDR3 DNA reads as TGTGCCAGCAGCTTGGGACAGGGCCTCTACAATGAGCAGTTCTTC.

The chain is built from TRBV28 and TRBJ2-5; 8 bases align to TRBD2. The length of the CDR3 is 15 residues. The J segment lost 4 bases and the V segment lost 5 bases, leaving 9 bases of the junction unmatched. Per germline, CDR1 MDHEN and CDR2 SYDVKM. In DNA form, the CDR3 reads TGTGCCAGCAGTCTCTCCGGGGGGGCACGAGAGACCCAGTACTTC. This translates into CASSLSGGARETQYF. The full variable domain, in which reference TRBV28 and TRBJ2-5 provide the parts outside the CDR3, is DVKVTQSSRYLVKRTGEKVFLECVQDMDHENMFWYRQDPGLGLRLIYFSYDVKMKEKGDIPEGYSVSREKKERFSLILESASTNQTSMYLCASSLSGGARETQYFGPGTRLLVL.

The chain uses TRBV11-2 and TRBJ2-1, with 7 bases matching TRBD2. V was pared by 5 bases and J by 7 bases, with 11 bases of the junction left unmatched. Germline loops: CDR1 SGHAT, CDR2 FQNNGV. The CDR3 spans 15 residues. The DNA of the CDR3 is TGTGCCAGCAGCACCCTTCTAGCGGCGGCGAATGAGCAGTTCTTC. Residues: CASSTLLAAANEQFF. Full variable domain (remainder filled in from reference TRBV11-2 and TRBJ2-1): EAGVAQSPRYKIIEKRQSVAFWCNPISGHATLYWYQQILGQGPKLLIQFQNNGVVDDSQLPKDRFSAERLKGVDSTLKIQPAKLEDSAVYLCASSTLLAAANEQFFGPGTRLTVL.

V gene TRBV6-7 combines with J gene TRBJ2-7; weak D call: TRBD1 (6 bases). TRBV6-7 is an ORF; its function is uncertain. Trimming took off 0 bases at V and 4 bases at J, with 10 bases between the two ends. CDR3 size: 14 residues. The CDR3 DNA reads TGTGCCAGCAGTTACTCGTCCAGGGGATACGAGCAGTACTTC. This sequence encodes CASSYSSRGYEQYF.

The chain employs TRBV5-1 and TRBJ1-2; 8 bases are shared with TRBD1. The CDR3 extends over 14 amino acids. V lost 6 bases to trimming and J lost 1 base; unmatched junction nucleotides: 5. The germline gives CDR1 SGHRS, CDR2 YFSETQ. CDR3 sequence (DNA): TGCGCCAGCAATCAGGACAGGGATAACTATGGCTACACCTTC. This encodes CASNQDRDNYGYTF.

The rearrangement joins TRBV6-5 to TRBJ1-6; no reliable D call. Germline V CDR1 and CDR2: MNHEY, SVGAGI. The CDR3 has 13 amino acids. V lost 11 bases to trimming and J lost 9 bases, with 17 bases between them. The CDR3 bases are TGTGCCGCGCGGGATACCATCGGTTCACCCCTCCACTTT. This gives the protein CAARDTIGSPLHF.

In this sample, this clone turned up a few times. The genes are TRBV4-1 and TRBJ1-5, with 7 positions matching TRBD1. In germline, CDR1 is MGHRA, CDR2 YSYEKL. J was trimmed by 0 bases and V by 2 bases; bases with no gene match: 13. This CDR3 has 19 amino acids. The CDR3: CASSQYDTLQGLSNQPQHF. CDR3 DNA sequence: TGCGCCAGCAGCCAATATGATACCTTACAGGGGCTTAGCAATCAGCCCCAGCATTTT.

The chain is built from TRBV5-8 and TRBJ1-4; 9 nucleotides match TRBD1. The germline V gene has CDR1 SGHTS and CDR2 YDEGEE. The CDR3 sequence is 15 residues long. V was pared by 4 bases and J by 7 bases, with 8 bases of the junction left unmatched. The CDR3 DNA is TGTGCCAGCAGCACCGAACAGGGGGCTGTTGAAAAACTGTTTTTT. Translated, it gives CASSTEQGAVEKLFF.

The rearrangement links TRBV7-3 to TRBJ2-6, with 7 bases matching TRBD1. Germline CDR1 and CDR2: SGHTA and FQGTGA. Germline trimming cut 5 bases from V and 1 base from J; bases unmatched to any gene: 5. The CDR3 sequence is 16 residues long. The CDR3 DNA sequence: TGTGCCAGCAGCATCTTACAGGGGTCTGGGGCCAACGTCCTGACTTTC. Translation gives CASSILQGSGANVLTF.

The rearrangement links TRBV10-3 to TRBJ2-1; TRBD2 matches at 8 bases. In germline, CDR1 is ENHRY, CDR2 SYGVKD. V lost 2 bases to trimming and J lost 9 bases; unmatched junction nucleotides: 3. The CDR3 runs to 13 residues. CDR3 sequence (DNA): TGTGCCATCAGTGAGACTAGCGGAGGTGAGCAGTTCTTC. Translating it yields CAISETSGGEQFF.

This chain joins TRBV24-1 and TRBJ2-2; 13 bases match TRBD2. The CDR3 sequence is 16 residues long. From germline, CDR1 is KGHDR and CDR2 SFDVKD. V shed 9 bases and J 4 bases; nucleotides not matched to a gene: 7. CDR3 in amino acids: CATGTSGARGTGELFF. CDR3 sequence (DNA): TGTGCCACCGGGACTAGCGGGGCCCGGGGCACCGGGGAGCTGTTTTTT.

This chain joins TRBV29-1 and TRBJ1-2, with 7 positions matching TRBD1. Losses at the gene ends were 4 bases for V and 7 bases for J; bases not matched to a gene: 9. The germline V gene encodes CDR1 SQVTM and CDR2 ANQGSEA. The CDR3 covers 13 residues. CDR3 residues: CSVGQGGLSGYTF. The CDR3 nucleotides read TGCAGCGTTGGGCAGGGGGGCCTAAGTGGCTACACCTTC.

This rearrangement joins TRBV6-5 to TRBJ2-1; 13 bases map to TRBD2. The CDR3 runs 15 residues. V gave up 8 bases and J gave up 4 bases; unmatched junction bases: 5. Germline values: CDR1 MNHEY, CDR2 SVGAGI. Here the CDR3 DNA reads TGTGCCAGCTTCCCGGGACTAGCGGGATACAATGAGCAGTTCTTC. It yields the protein CASFPGLAGYNEQFF.

J is TRBJ2-1 and V is TRBV19; the D is unclear. The V gene lost 5 bases and the J gene lost 0 bases, with 14 bases spanning the gap. Germline CDR1 and CDR2: LNHDA and SQIVND (reference sequence). The CDR3 spans 16 residues. The CDR3 spells CASSLTAQRSYNEQFF. CDR3 bases: TGTGCCAGTAGTTTAACAGCTCAACGCTCCTACAATGAGCAGTTCTTC.

J is TRBJ1-2 and V is TRBV7-9, with a weak D call TRBD1 (5 bases). CDR3 length equals 14 residues. Trimming removed 5 bases from V and 4 bases from J, with 14 bases in between. CDR1 SEHNR and CDR2 FQNEAQ come from the germline V gene (reference sequence). The CDR3 nucleotides read TGTGCCAGCAGCCCGCTCGGGGGTGCCTATGGCTACACCTTC. This codes for CASSPLGGAYGYTF.

This sequence joins TRBV28 and TRBJ2-7; 10 bases align to TRBD1. Germline CDR1 MDHEN, CDR2 SYDVKM. The CDR3 spans 15 residues. Losses at the gene ends were 2 bases for V and 6 bases for J; bases not matched to a gene: 7. The CDR3 DNA follows: TGTGCCAGCAGTTTACGGAGGGGACAGGGGACCGAGCAGTACTTC. Translated, it gives CASSLRRGQGTEQYF.

This clone came up once. The V gene is TRBV6-4, the J gene TRBJ1-2; 9 nucleotides align to TRBD1. The CDR3 covers 15 residues. The trim removed 3 bases at V and 6 bases at J, leaving 8 bases unmatched. Germline CDR1 MRHNA, CDR2 SNTAGT. This CDR3 reads CASSEGQGQIDGYTF. The CDR3 nucleotides are TGTGCCAGCAGTGAGGGACAGGGTCAGATCGATGGCTACACCTTC.

This chain connects TRBV6-5 to TRBJ2-2, with a possible D match to TRBD2 (6 bases). This CDR3 region has 15 residues. Deletions cut 5 bases from V and 7 bases from J, with 17 bases between. From germline, CDR1 is MNHEY and CDR2 SVGAGI. This chain's CDR3 is CASSPELLRGGELFF. As DNA, the CDR3 is TGTGCCAGCAGTCCCGAGTTGTTGCGGGGCGGGGAGCTGTTTTTT.

The chain couples TRBV5-1 to TRBJ2-7; 8 nucleotides agree with TRBD1. V was clipped by 3 bases and J by 4 bases; unmatched bases: 9. Germline CDR1 reads SGHRS; CDR2 reads YFSETQ. The CDR3 is made up of 15 amino acids. The CDR3 DNA reads TGCGCCAGCAGCTATGACGGACAGGGATCGTACGAGCAGTACTTC. Its protein is CASSYDGQGSYEQYF.